The TCR beta chain under discussion was sequenced for a study of cytomegalovirus exposure and HLA in healthy donors. Broader study findings: Later examination showed HLA-associated TCR beta chains had greater clonal expansion than equally common others. CMV serostatus was the only immune exposure information that was available. Later on, an analysis found that several of the most significant clusters appeared to be linked to common viral pathogens, which included parvovirus B19. In vitro experiments confirmed that a few CMV-associated chains were specific for CMV antigens.

Remarks on this clone: Its matching antigen is unknown.

PCR used 60 Vbeta primers and 13 Jbeta primers. Assay used: immunoSEQ multiplex PCR; TCRdb lists only in-frame clones, some missing. The repertoire has some 180,000 clones, around three quarters of them found once; the top ten carry 1.5% to 2%. Trimming pared 0 bases from V and 2 bases from J, leaving 8 bases between. CDR3 length equals 15 residues. Germline CDR1 reads LGHNA; CDR2 reads YSLEER. This chain connects TRBV4-3 to TRBJ1-3, with D possibly matching TRBD1 (6 bases). This clonotype was obtained from a woman in her twenties or thirties in good health and CMV-seronegative. The sample taken for sequencing was PBMCs. CDR3 loop: CASSQDYRAGNTIYF. Written as DNA, the CDR3 is TGCGCCAGCAGCCAAGATTACAGGGCTGGAAACACCATATATTTT.